This TCR beta chain was sequenced in a study of response to subunit inactivated influenza vaccine listed by TCRdb under 2018. Looking at the study overall: Deep quantitative T cell receptor repertoire profiling was used in the study to track responses to a trivalent subunit inactivated influenza vaccine.

V lost 0 bases and J lost 4 bases, and the count of bases not matched to a germline gene is 7. From cysteine to phenylalanine, the CDR3 is 17 amino acids long. Of the read, only the CDR3 DNA is kept; its 51 bases are in frame from base 1. Reading the germline V gene gives CDR1 LGHNA and CDR2 YSLEER. Summary of the overall study and its limitations: According to the authors, only a limited number of new T cells may be recruited by each seasonal influenza vaccination.

Library method: RT-PCR. Sequencing was performed on an Illumina HiSeq 2500. TCRdb's own reprocessing of the public reads used fastp at Q25 and MiXCR and kept productive beta chains. Duplicate CDR3 protein sequences are folded into a single record with the most common DNA and genes. In this sample the table shows fewer than 800,000 distinct CDR3 sequences, 15% to 19% of which occur a single time. Around a tenth of the sample rests with the top ten. Ten or more counts support this clonotype. Which antigen it targets is not known. Base qualities are not recorded, but no much larger clone differs from it by a single base.

This chain is built from TRBV4-3 and TRBJ2-3, with TRBD2 matching 10 junction bases. This clonotype was sampled from a man aged 50 or older who received an inactivated influenza vaccine. Donor details come from another sample of the same person, matched by shared clones. The specimen comprised PBMCs from blood, sampled 11 to 12 days after vaccination. CDR3 reads: CASSQDRSGGASDTQYF. The bases are TGCGCCAGCAGCCAAGATAGGAGCGGGGGGGCCTCAGATACGCAGTATTTT.